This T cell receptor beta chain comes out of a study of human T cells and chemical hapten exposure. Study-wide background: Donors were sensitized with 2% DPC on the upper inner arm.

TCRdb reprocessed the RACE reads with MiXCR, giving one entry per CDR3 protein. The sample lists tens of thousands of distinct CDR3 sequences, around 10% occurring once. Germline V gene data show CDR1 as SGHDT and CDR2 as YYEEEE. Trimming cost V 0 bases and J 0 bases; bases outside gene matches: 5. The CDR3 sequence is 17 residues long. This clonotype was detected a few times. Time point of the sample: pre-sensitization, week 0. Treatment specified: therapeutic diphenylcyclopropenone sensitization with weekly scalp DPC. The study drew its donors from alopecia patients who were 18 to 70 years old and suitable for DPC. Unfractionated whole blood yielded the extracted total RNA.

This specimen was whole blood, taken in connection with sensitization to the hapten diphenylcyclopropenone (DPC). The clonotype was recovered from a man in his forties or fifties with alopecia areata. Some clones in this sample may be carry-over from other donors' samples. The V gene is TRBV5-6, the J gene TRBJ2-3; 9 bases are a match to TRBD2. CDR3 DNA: TGTGCCAGCAGCTTGGCCCGACTAGCGGTTAGCACAGATACGCAGTATTTT. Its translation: CASSLARLAVSTDTQYF.